Listed below are T cell receptor beta chains from one sample, sequenced in a study of cytomegalovirus exposure and HLA in healthy donors. TCRdb keeps only in-frame clones here, not all; method: immunoSEQ multiplex PCR. The table shows roughly 100,000 clones, with 85% occurring only once. Sample: PBMCs. Receptor source: a man between 18 and 35 years old in good health and CMV-seropositive. CDR3s include the opening cysteine and the closing phenylalanine or tryptophan. Each record gives: D gene, clone size, J gene, V gene, CDR3 protein, CDR3 DNA. A D gene is named only where the DNA matches it firmly. Size values are once, few and many counts, or a class for expanded clones, and some rows have none.

TRBD2 - TRBJ2-7 TRBV7-9 CASSRPVASGTYEQYF TGTGCCAGCAGCCGACCGGTGGCTAGCGGGACCTACGAGCAGTACTTC
TRBD2 few TRBJ2-1 TRBV28 CASSKRENHNEQFF TGTGCCAGCAGTAAGCGGGAGAACCACAATGAGCAGTTCTTC
- once TRBJ2-1 TRBV14 CASSHVARVTYNEQFF TGTGCCAGCAGCCACGTGGCCAGGGTGACCTACAATGAGCAGTTCTTC
- - TRBJ2-5 TRBV11-2 CASSLYATGDETQYF TGTGCCAGCAGCTTATACGCGACGGGGGATGAGACCCAGTACTTC
- - TRBJ2-5 TRBV6-6 CASRPPGATQYF TGTGCCAGCAGACCACCGGGAGCAACCCAGTACTTC
TRBD1 once TRBJ2-5 TRBV6-6 CASIPGTGGAETQYF TGTGCCAGCATTCCCGGGACAGGGGGCGCAGAGACCCAGTACTTC
- few TRBJ1-5 TRBV30 CAWSVIGSNQPQHF TGTGCCTGGAGTGTAATTGGCAGCAATCAGCCCCAGCATTTT
TRBD2 - TRBJ2-1 TRBV29-1 CSVDRGERSPNEQFF TGCAGCGTTGACCGGGGGGAGCGGAGCCCTAATGAGCAGTTCTTC
- - TRBJ1-3 TRBV28 CASTPGRISGNTIYF TGTGCCAGCACCCCAGGGCGGATTTCTGGAAACACCATATATTTT
TRBD1 - TRBJ2-5 TRBV27 CASRTGQAYQETQYF TGTGCCAGCAGAACGGGACAGGCGTACCAAGAGACCCAGTACTTC
- - TRBJ2-2 TRBV7-2 CASSLVHYTGELFF TGTGCCAGCAGCTTAGTACATTACACCGGGGAGCTGTTTTTT
TRBD1 - TRBJ1-1 TRBV29-1 CSGQGPNTEAFF TGCAGCGGACAGGGTCCAAACACTGAAGCTTTCTTT
TRBD1 - TRBJ2-7 TRBV7-6 CASSLDPGGSYEQYF TGTGCCAGCAGCTTAGACCCAGGGGGCTCCTACGAGCAGTACTTC
- - TRBJ2-7 TRBV7-2 CASSQSGLVFHEQYF TGTGCCAGCAGCCAAAGCGGGCTGGTGTTCCACGAGCAGTACTTC
- - TRBJ2-5 TRBV10-1 CASSESTRGGQETQYF TGCGCCAGCAGTGAGTCGACGAGGGGGGGCCAAGAGACCCAGTACTTC
- - TRBJ2-3 TRBV5-6 CASMTWGDVDTQYF TGTGCCAGCATGACATGGGGGGACGTGGATACGCAGTATTTT
TRBD2 - TRBJ2-1 TRBV27 CASSSLAPGLAGANNEQFF TGTGCCAGCAGTTCTCTCGCCCCGGGACTAGCGGGCGCCAACAATGAGCAGTTCTTC
TRBD1 - TRBJ1-5 TRBV2 CASSEATQGGQPQHF TGTGCCAGCAGTGAAGCGACGCAGGGGGGACAGCCCCAGCATTTT
- few TRBJ2-2 TRBV5-1 CASSPGDSESGELFF TGCGCCAGCAGCCCTGGGGACTCCGAGTCCGGGGAGCTGTTTTTT
- - TRBJ1-1 TRBV6-6 CATLRGLNTEAFF TGTGCCACACTGCGGGGCCTAAACACTGAAGCTTTCTTT
TRBD2 - TRBJ2-1 TRBV11-2 CASSLVLAVDNEQFF TGTGCCAGCAGCTTAGTGCTAGCGGTTGACAATGAGCAGTTCTTC
TRBD1 - TRBJ1-2 TRBV5-1 CASSVTGDYGYTF TGCGCCAGCAGCGTGACAGGGGACTATGGCTACACCTTC
- - TRBJ1-1 TRBV11-2 CATYMNTEAFF TGTGCCACCTATATGAACACTGAAGCTTTCTTT
- - TRBJ2-3 TRBV7-3 CASSPGDHTDTQYF TGTGCCAGCAGCCCGGGGGACCACACAGATACGCAGTATTTT
- - TRBJ2-5 TRBV5-1 CASSLAGETQYF TGCGCCAGCAGCTTGGCCGGGGAGACCCAGTACTTC
TRBD1 - TRBJ1-1 TRBV6-4 CASSDPPDRGPRMNTEAFF TGTGCCAGCAGTGACCCTCCCGACAGGGGGCCAAGAATGAACACTGAAGCTTTCTTT
- few TRBJ1-1 TRBV6-4 CASSDSSQGEAFF TGTGCCAGCAGTGACTCGAGTCAGGGGGAAGCTTTCTTT
TRBD1 once TRBJ2-2 TRBV4-1 CASSFGQGGYGELFF TGCGCCAGCAGCTTCGGACAGGGGGGTTACGGGGAGCTGTTTTTT
- - TRBJ1-5 TRBV7-7 CASSFDINQPQHF TGTGCCAGCAGCTTTGACATCAATCAGCCCCAGCATTTT
- - TRBJ1-3 TRBV7-6 CASSPGPASGNTIYF TGTGCCAGCAGCCCTGGGCCCGCCTCAGGAAACACCATATATTTT
TRBD1 - TRBJ2-2 TRBV18 CASSPDRAGTGELFF TGTGCCAGCTCACCGGACAGGGCTGGCACCGGGGAGCTGTTTTTT
- - TRBJ2-5 TRBV11-3 CASSPDWETQYF TGTGCCAGCAGCCCAGATTGGGAGACCCAGTACTTC
TRBD2 - TRBJ2-3 TRBV4-1 CASSHQLAGGPDTQYF TGCGCCAGCAGCCACCAACTAGCGGGAGGGCCAGATACGCAGTATTTT
- - TRBJ2-3 TRBV10-2 CASSDTGTDTQYF TGCGCCAGCAGTGATACGGGGACAGATACGCAGTATTTT
- - TRBJ2-1 TRBV29-1 CSVKTGYNEQFF TGCAGCGTTAAAACGGGCTACAATGAGCAGTTCTTC
- - TRBJ1-2 TRBV7-9 CASSSGGGYTF TGTGCCAGCAGCTCGGGAGGTGGCTACACCTTC
TRBD2 - TRBJ2-1 TRBV5-4 CASSLEREGNNEQFF TGTGCCAGCAGCTTGGAACGGGAGGGAAACAATGAGCAGTTCTTC
TRBD2 few TRBJ2-1 TRBV6-4 CASSDSGGRDHNEQFF TGTGCCAGCAGTGACTCTGGCGGGAGGGACCACAATGAGCAGTTCTTC
TRBD1 - TRBJ1-1 TRBV28 CASSLSSSGTVPLNTEAFF TGTGCCAGCAGTTTAAGTAGCTCCGGGACAGTCCCCTTGAACACTGAAGCTTTCTTT
- - TRBJ1-2 TRBV15 CATSRENRVDGYGYTF TGTGCCACCAGCAGAGAAAACAGGGTCGATGGCTATGGCTACACCTTC
TRBD1 - TRBJ2-7 TRBV5-1 CASSLLQGSIGEQYF TGCGCCAGCAGCTTACTACAGGGGTCGATAGGGGAGCAGTACTTC
TRBD2 once TRBJ2-7 TRBV27 CASSTGTSGYEQYF TGTGCCAGCAGTACGGGGACTAGCGGTTACGAGCAGTACTTC
- - TRBJ1-5 TRBV6-6 CASNPLGTEQPQHF TGTGCCAGCAACCCCTTAGGAACGGAGCAGCCCCAGCATTTT
TRBD2 - TRBJ2-1 TRBV9 CASSVSGSSYNEQFF TGTGCCAGCAGCGTCAGCGGGAGTTCTTACAATGAGCAGTTCTTC
- - TRBJ2-1 TRBV11-3 CASSFRLSPYNEQFF TGTGCCAGCAGCTTCAGGCTAAGCCCCTACAATGAGCAGTTCTTC
TRBD1 - TRBJ2-1 TRBV29-1 CSLWTGTYNEQFF TGCAGCTTGTGGACAGGAACTTACAATGAGCAGTTCTTC
- - TRBJ2-2 TRBV5-1 CASSLDGGGTGELFF TGCGCCAGCAGCTTGGACGGGGGAGGCACCGGGGAGCTGTTTTTT
TRBD2 - TRBJ2-1 TRBV6-1 CASSGGTGTSVYNEQFF TGTGCCAGCAGTGGAGGGACCGGGACTAGCGTATACAATGAGCAGTTCTTC
TRBD1 once TRBJ1-1 TRBV5-6 CASSLWDSEAFF TGTGCCAGCAGCTTGTGGGACAGTGAAGCTTTCTTT
- - TRBJ2-7 TRBV27 CASSLSSRAHEQYF TGTGCCAGCAGTTTATCTTCCAGGGCCCACGAGCAGTACTTC
- - TRBJ1-1 TRBV10-3 CATHGGSMNTEAFF TGTGCCACCCACGGGGGAAGCATGAACACTGAAGCTTTCTTT
- once TRBJ2-5 TRBV7-2 CASSLERLEASPRYF TGTGCCAGCAGCTTAGAAAGGCTGGAGGCATCACCCCGGTACTTC
TRBD2 - TRBJ2-7 TRBV7-6 CASSLTGGSPTYEQYF TGTGCCAGCAGCTTAACGGGGGGTAGCCCGACCTACGAGCAGTACTTC
TRBD2 - TRBJ2-3 TRBV4-1 CASSQEAPSGDRDTQYF TGCGCCAGCAGCCAAGAAGCGCCTAGCGGGGACCGGGATACGCAGTATTTT
- - TRBJ2-7 TRBV9 CASSATGTPTYEQYF TGTGCCAGCAGCGCAACCGGGACACCTACCTACGAGCAGTACTTC
- - TRBJ2-7 TRBV15 CATSRVLVAHEQYF TGTGCCACCAGCAGAGTACTAGTCGCACACGAGCAGTACTTC